These 4 T cell receptor beta chains came from one sample sequenced in a study of blood T cells in healthy people across ages. Sample-barcoded 5' priming and a J-beta primer mix drove a second PCR of about 6 to 11 cycles. TCRdb redid the calling of the 5' RACE reads with MiXCR, one entry per CDR3 protein. The table shows 1,500,000 or so distinct CDR3 sequences, with 55% to 75% occurring only once. The specimen was blood. The receptor set was obtained from a man aged 18 to 30 in good health.

CDR3 amino acids: CASSQTDTSTDTQYF. CDR3 DNA sequence: TGTGCCAGCAGCCAGACAGATACTAGCACAGATACGCAGTATTTT. V gene TRBV2 combines with J gene TRBJ2-3, with D perhaps TRBD1 (5 bases). The CDR3 runs to 15 residues. In germline, CDR1 is SNHLY, CDR2 FYNNEI. V lost 6 bases to trimming and J lost 0 bases, with 13 bases between them.

The chain joins TRBV7-2 to TRBJ2-3, with TRBD2 matching over 10 bases. CDR1 and CDR2 (germline): SGHTA, FQGNSA. The CDR3 is 15 residues long. V gave up 2 bases and J gave up 4 bases; unmatched junction bases: 3. This CDR3 reads CASSLLAGESDTQYF. For the CDR3, the DNA is TGTGCCAGCAGCTTACTAGCGGGAGAGTCAGATACGCAGTATTTT.

The V call is TRBV7-2, the J call TRBJ1-2; D possibly corresponds to TRBD1 (5 bases). The V end was cut by 5 bases, the J end by 4 bases, with 17 bases between. The CDR3 is 15 residues long. Germline V gives CDR1 SGHTA, CDR2 FQGNSA. This CDR3 reads CASSLTQRGFYGYTF. The CDR3 DNA reads as TGTGCCAGCAGCCTTACACAGCGGGGGTTCTATGGCTACACCTTC.

The chain links TRBV27 to TRBJ2-7, with a tentative D call TRBD1 (5 bases). The CDR3 has 14 amino acids. Germline CDR1 and CDR2: MNHEY and SMNVEV (reference sequence). With 5 bases removed from V and 2 bases from J, the gap between germline ends came to 13 bases. This CDR3 is CASSDSDSTYEQYF. The DNA for the CDR3 is TGTGCCAGCAGTGACAGCGACAGCACCTACGAGCAGTACTTC.